Each of the 13 T cell receptor beta chains below was sequenced from the same sample in a study of T cell responses to AZD1222 COVID-19 vaccine. This table comes from immunoSEQ multiplex PCR, and its TCRdb copy is limited to in-frame clones, with some not included. Among approximately 60,000 clones, 65% to 90% were seen once, and the ten largest hold 20%. The sample was peripheral blood, taken on day 0 of AZD1222 vaccination. These receptors originate from an adult in good health.

V gene TRBV28 combines with J gene TRBJ1-2; a weak D match, TRBD1 (6 bases). The CDR3 sequence is 13 residues long. CDR1 and CDR2 from the germline V gene are MDHEN and SYDVKM. Trimming shortened V by 8 bases and J by 5 bases, and 15 bases separated the two germline ends. Here the CDR3 reads CASLRGGRYGYTF. CDR3 in DNA: TGTGCCAGCTTGAGGGGGGGGAGGTATGGCTACACCTTC.

This rearrangement joins TRBV6-2 or TRBV6-3 to TRBJ1-4; D gene ambiguous. Trimming took off 0 bases at V and 10 bases at J, with 6 bases between the two ends. Germline values: CDR1 MNHEY, CDR2 SVGEGT. The CDR3 length is 12 residues. Here the CDR3 reads CASSYSSGKLFF. Written as DNA, the CDR3 is TGTGCCAGCAGTTACTCCTCTGGAAAACTGTTTTTT.

The chain has TRBV12-1 and TRBJ2-2; the table's D gene call, TRBD2, was not cross checked with the DNA. TRBV12-1 is given as a pseudogene. This CDR3 contains 12 residues. CDR3: CASPSGPRELFF. The DNA of the CDR3 is TGTGCCAGCCCCAGCGGGCCTAGGGAGCTGTTTTTT.

In this sample, this clone turned up a few times. The V call is TRBV3-1 (or the pseudogene TRBV3-2), the J call TRBJ1-4, with 9 bases that match TRBD1. The CDR3 extends over 15 amino acids. V lost 1 base to trimming and J lost 6 bases; unmatched junction nucleotides: 3. Germline V gene sequence: CDR1 LGHDT, CDR2 YNNKEL (reference sequence). CDR3 region: CASSQGWTGDEKLFF. The CDR3 nucleotides are TGTGCCAGCAGCCAAGGCTGGACAGGGGATGAAAAACTGTTTTTT.

This clone was detected once. This chain joins TRBV24-1 and TRBJ2-1; a possible D gene is TRBD1 (6 bases). The CDR3 has 16 residues. Trimming left V 1 base short and J 5 bases short, with 14 bases between. Germline CDR1 reads KGHDR; CDR2 reads SFDVKD. CDR3: CATSDLQGDPNNEQFF. In DNA, the CDR3 is TGTGCCACCAGTGATTTACAGGGCGACCCAAACAATGAGCAGTTCTTC.

The rearrangement uses TRBV19 and TRBJ1-1; TRBD1 might be the D (5 bases). Trimming took off 0 bases at V and 7 bases at J, with 9 bases between the two ends. The CDR3 has 13 amino acids. Germline V gives CDR1 LNHDA, CDR2 SQIVND (reference sequence). Here the CDR3 DNA reads TGTGCCAGTAGTATAGATAAAGGGGATGAAGCTTTCTTT. Translated, it gives CASSIDKGDEAFF.

The chain employs TRBV18 and TRBJ2-1; tentative D call: TRBD2 (6 bases). The CDR3 spans 16 residues. Germline V gives CDR1 KGHSH, CDR2 LQKENI. V dropped 4 bases and J dropped 4 bases, with 17 bases sitting between them. CDR3 protein: CASSQVRELSYNEQFF. For the CDR3, the DNA is TGTGCCAGCTCACAGGTCCGGGAGCTCTCTTACAATGAGCAGTTCTTC.

The J gene is TRBJ1-3, the V gene TRBV28, with D perhaps matching TRBD1 (6 bases). Trimming shortened V by 2 bases and J by 5 bases, and 13 bases separated the two germline ends. CDR1 is MDHEN and CDR2 is SYDVKM in the germline V gene. This CDR3 has 15 residues. Here the CDR3 DNA reads TGTGCCAGCAGTTTAGGGGGGACATTAAGAAACACCATATATTTT. This encodes CASSLGGTLRNTIYF.

The rearrangement links TRBV13 to TRBJ1-1; D gene ambiguous. The germline V gene has CDR1 PRHDT and CDR2 FYEKMQ (reference sequence). V lost 5 bases and J 1 base, leaving 8 bases between the germline ends. The CDR3 loop spans 13 amino acids. The CDR3 loop reads CASSPAENTEAFF. The CDR3 coding sequence is TGTGCCAGCAGCCCGGCAGAGAACACTGAAGCTTTCTTT.

The J gene is TRBJ2-7, the V gene TRBV6-1; no firm D call. The germline V gene encodes CDR1 MNHNS and CDR2 SASEGT. The CDR3 sequence is 13 residues long. Trimming took off 1 base at V and 3 bases at J, with 7 bases between the two ends. The CDR3 spells CASSEGPNYEQYF. CDR3 nucleotides: TGTGCCAGCAGTGAAGGCCCTAACTACGAGCAGTACTTC.

The J gene is TRBJ2-1, the V gene TRBV6-2 or TRBV6-3; no reliable D call. Deletions cut 7 bases from V and 4 bases from J, with 11 bases between. CDR1 is MNHEY and CDR2 is SVGEGT in the germline V gene. The CDR3 contains 13 residues. The CDR3 nucleotides are TGTGCCAGCACCCCCTGGCCGTACAATGAGCAGTTCTTC. This codes for CASTPWPYNEQFF.

This clone was picked up one time. This chain uses TRBV5-6 with TRBJ1-1, with a possible D match to TRBD1 (5 bases). The V end was cut by 5 bases, the J end by 5 bases, with 13 bases between. From germline, CDR1 is SGHDT and CDR2 YYEEEE. The CDR3 contains 13 residues. CDR3 nucleotides: TGTGCCAGCAGTTTCATCGGGGGTACTGAAGCTTTCTTT. Translating it yields CASSFIGGTEAFF.

This rearrangement joins TRBV2 to TRBJ2-3; D may be TRBD2 (6 bases). From germline, CDR1 is SNHLY and CDR2 FYNNEI. This CDR3 contains 13 residues. The V end was cut by 8 bases, the J end by 0 bases, with 9 bases between. CDR3 sequence: CASPSASTDTQYF. CDR3 DNA sequence: TGTGCCAGCCCTAGCGCTAGCACAGATACGCAGTATTTT.